These T cell receptor beta chains were read from a single sample in a study of cytomegalovirus exposure and HLA in healthy donors. The repertoire was sequenced with immunoSEQ multiplex PCR; TCRdb's copy has only in-frame clones and lacks some. This table holds about 160,000 clones, around 80% found once. Sequenced input: PBMCs. These receptors originate from a girl aged 5 to 17 in good health and CMV-seropositive. Each CDR3 is given with its conserved first and last residue. A D gene is named only where the DNA matches it firmly. The size entry is marked missing in some rows and otherwise reads once, few, many or a size class.

TRBV6-1	TRBJ2-7	few	TRBD2	TGTGCCAGCAGTGAAGCGGCGGGAGGTTCCTACGAGCAGTACTTC	CASSEAAGGSYEQYF
TRBV30	TRBJ1-1	NA	NA	TGTGCCTGGAGCCGGGTACCGAACACTGAAGCTTTCTTT	CAWSRVPNTEAFF
TRBV5-6	TRBJ2-1	NA	NA	TGTGCCAGCAGCTTGGGACTAATCCTCTACAATGAGCAGTTCTTC	CASSLGLILYNEQFF
TRBV27	TRBJ2-7	NA	TRBD2	TGTGCCAGCAGTTTATATATGGCCGCGGGGGCCTACGAGCAGTACTTC	CASSLYMAAGAYEQYF
TRBV29-1	TRBJ1-1	NA	NA	TGCAGCGCTGAGAAAGGACAGTGGCTCACTGAAGCTTTCTTT	CSAEKGQWLTEAFF
TRBV9	TRBJ2-7	NA	TRBD1	TGTGCCAGCAGCGCCCAGATTCCGGGACAGGTCTCCTACGAGCAGTACTTC	CASSAQIPGQVSYEQYF
TRBV18	TRBJ1-4	NA	NA	TGTGCCAGCTCACCAGGGCTCGATGAAAAACTGTTTTTT	CASSPGLDEKLFF
TRBV19	TRBJ1-5	NA	TRBD1	TGTGCCAGTAGCCTAGACAGGGGCACCAATCAGCCCCAGCATTTT	CASSLDRGTNQPQHF
TRBV2	TRBJ1-4	NA	NA	TGTGCCAGCAGTTACACTATCAGGGATCACCTCCAAAAACTGTTTTTT	CASSYTIRDHLQKLFF
TRBV4-3	TRBJ2-1	once	NA	TGCGCCAGCAGCCAATCAATTGGCCAGGGCTCCTACAATGAGCAGTTCTTC	CASSQSIGQGSYNEQFF
TRBV25-1	TRBJ1-1	NA	TRBD1	TGTGCCAGCAGTGAATGGTTTAATACGGGACAGGGGATGACTGAAGCTTTCTTT	CASSEWFNTGQGMTEAFF
TRBV7-8	TRBJ1-1	NA	NA	TGTGCCAGCAGCTTATCCCACAGCCTCATGAACACTGAAGCTTTCTTT	CASSLSHSLMNTEAFF
TRBV11-2	TRBJ1-2	few	TRBD1	TGTGCCAGCAGCCCGGTACCGGGACAGGGGGCAGTTGGCTACACCTTC	CASSPVPGQGAVGYTF
TRBV2	TRBJ2-5	NA	TRBD1	TGTGCCAGCAGAACGGACAGGAGTCAAGAGACCCAGTACTTC	CASRTDRSQETQYF
TRBV7-2	TRBJ2-1	NA	NA	TGTGCCAGCGCAAGGACAGCGAGCTCCTACAATGAGCAGTTCTTC	CASARTASSYNEQFF
TRBV12-5	TRBJ1-2	NA	NA	TGTGCTAGTGGTTTGTCTACAGGCCTGCTCCATGGCTACACCTTC	CASGLSTGLLHGYTF
TRBV15	TRBJ2-6	NA	NA	TGTGCCACCAGAGTCGGGGGAACTGGCAGTTCTCCTCGCGGTGGGGCCAACGTCCTGACTTTC	CATRVGGTGSSPRGGANVLTF
TRBV5-4	TRBJ2-1	NA	TRBD2	TGTGCCAGCAGCCAAGGGACTAGCAAGAACTCCTACAATGAGCAGTTCTTC	CASSQGTSKNSYNEQFF
TRBV28	TRBJ2-2	few	NA	TGTGCCAGCCGCAGGGACACCGGGGAGCTGTTTTTT	CASRRDTGELFF
TRBV29-1	TRBJ2-7	NA	NA	TGCAGCGTTGAAGCGGGAAAGCCCTACGAGCAGTACTTC	CSVEAGKPYEQYF
TRBV5-4	TRBJ2-1	once	TRBD2	TGTGCCAGCAGCTTGGCTCTAGCGGCGACCGGTGAGCAGTTCTTC	CASSLALAATGEQFF
TRBV10-3	TRBJ2-3	NA	NA	TGTGCCATAAGGAAGGGGACAGATACGCAGTATTTT	CAIRKGTDTQYF
TRBV28	TRBJ1-2	few	TRBD1	TGTGCCAGCAGTTCGAGGGACAGGGGTGCCTATGGCTACACCTTC	CASSSRDRGAYGYTF
TRBV5-1	TRBJ2-7	few	NA	TGCGCCAGCAGCTTGGCGGGGTCCTACGAGCAGTACTTC	CASSLAGSYEQYF
TRBV7-9	TRBJ1-3	NA	TRBD1	TGTGCCAGCAGAGCCGGGACAGCTGGAAACACCATATATTTT	CASRAGTAGNTIYF